The clone carrying this T cell receptor (beta chain) appeared once. Authors' methods: The assay estimated nucleated cells by amplifying reference gene primers. Clones were read by immunoSEQ multiplex PCR, and TCRdb kept only the in-frame ones, dropping some. The V and J calls and clone size come from that table; D and trimming were worked out from the DNA. The table lists 250,000 or so clones, around 83% of them singletons. The data were obtained in a study of blood T cell repertoires in COVID-19. Study as a whole: Acute and convalescent COVID-19 specimens originated in the United States, Italy and Spain.

The CDR3 is 13 amino acids. CDR1 MNHEY and CDR2 SMNVEV come from the germline V gene (reference sequence). V was pared by 3 bases and J by 1 base, with 6 bases between. Sequenced input: peripheral blood. The J gene is TRBJ1-1, the V gene TRBV27; D is ambiguous. This sequence was found in an older man with acute or convalescent COVID-19. The chain's CDR3 is CASSFWQNTEAFF. In DNA form, the CDR3 reads TGTGCCAGCAGTTTTTGGCAGAACACTGAAGCTTTCTTT.